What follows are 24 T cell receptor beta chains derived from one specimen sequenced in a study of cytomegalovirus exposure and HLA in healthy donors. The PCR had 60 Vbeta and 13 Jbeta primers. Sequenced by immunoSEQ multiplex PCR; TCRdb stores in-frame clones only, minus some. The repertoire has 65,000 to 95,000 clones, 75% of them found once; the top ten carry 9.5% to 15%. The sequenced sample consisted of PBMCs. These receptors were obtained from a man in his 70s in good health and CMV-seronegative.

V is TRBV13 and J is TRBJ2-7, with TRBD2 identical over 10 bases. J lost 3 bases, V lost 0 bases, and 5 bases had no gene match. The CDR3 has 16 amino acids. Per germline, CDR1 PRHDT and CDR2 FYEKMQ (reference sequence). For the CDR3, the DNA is TGTGCCAGCAGCTTAGGGCTAGCGGGGGAAGACTACGAGCAGTACTTC. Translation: CASSLGLAGEDYEQYF.

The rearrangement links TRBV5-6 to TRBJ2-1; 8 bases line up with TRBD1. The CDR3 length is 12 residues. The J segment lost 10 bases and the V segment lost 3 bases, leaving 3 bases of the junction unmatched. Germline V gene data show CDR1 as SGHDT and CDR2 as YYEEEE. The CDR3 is CASSSDRDEQFF. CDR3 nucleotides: TGTGCCAGCAGCTCGGACAGGGACGAGCAGTTCTTC.

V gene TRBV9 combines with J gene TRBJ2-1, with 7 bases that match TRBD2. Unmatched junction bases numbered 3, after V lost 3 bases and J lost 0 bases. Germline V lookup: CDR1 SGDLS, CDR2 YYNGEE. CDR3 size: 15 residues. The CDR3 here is CASSAAGSSYNEQFF. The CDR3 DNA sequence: TGTGCCAGCAGCGCAGCGGGGAGCTCCTACAATGAGCAGTTCTTC.

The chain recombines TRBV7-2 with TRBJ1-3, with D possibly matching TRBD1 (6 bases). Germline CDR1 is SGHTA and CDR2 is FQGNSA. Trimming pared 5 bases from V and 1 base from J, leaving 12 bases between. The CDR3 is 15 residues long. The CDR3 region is CASSIIQGSGNTIYF. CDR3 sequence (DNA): TGTGCCAGCAGCATAATACAGGGTTCTGGAAACACCATATATTTT.

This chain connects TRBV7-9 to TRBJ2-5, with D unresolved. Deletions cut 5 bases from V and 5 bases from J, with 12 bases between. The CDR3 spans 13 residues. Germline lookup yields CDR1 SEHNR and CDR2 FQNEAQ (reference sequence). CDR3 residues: CASSPQVVETQYF. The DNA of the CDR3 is TGTGCCAGCAGCCCCCAGGTGGTGGAGACCCAGTACTTC.

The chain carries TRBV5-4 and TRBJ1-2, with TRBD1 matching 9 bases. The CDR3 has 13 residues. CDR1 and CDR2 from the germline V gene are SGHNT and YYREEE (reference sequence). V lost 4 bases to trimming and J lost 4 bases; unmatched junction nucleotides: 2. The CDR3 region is CASSLDRGYGYTF. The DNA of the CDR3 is TGTGCCAGCAGCCTGGACAGGGGCTATGGCTACACCTTC.

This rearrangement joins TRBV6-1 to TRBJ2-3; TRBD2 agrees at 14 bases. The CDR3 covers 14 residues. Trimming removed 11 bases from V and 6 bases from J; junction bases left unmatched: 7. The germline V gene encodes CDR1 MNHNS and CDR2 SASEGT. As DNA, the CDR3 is TGTGCCGGACTAGCGGGGGGCCCCGGGGATACGCAGTATTTT. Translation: CAGLAGGPGDTQYF.

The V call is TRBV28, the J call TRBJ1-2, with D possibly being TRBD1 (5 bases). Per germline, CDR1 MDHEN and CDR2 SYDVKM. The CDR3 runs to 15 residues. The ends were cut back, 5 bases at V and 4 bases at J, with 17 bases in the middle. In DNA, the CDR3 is TGTGCCAGCAGTCCGCCAGGGTCCCTAATCTATGGCTACACCTTC. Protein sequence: CASSPPGSLIYGYTF.

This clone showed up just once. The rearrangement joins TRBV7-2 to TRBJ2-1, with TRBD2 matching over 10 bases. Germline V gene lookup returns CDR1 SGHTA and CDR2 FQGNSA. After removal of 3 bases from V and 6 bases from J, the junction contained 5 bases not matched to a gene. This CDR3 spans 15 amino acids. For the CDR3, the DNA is TGTGCCAGCAGCTTTAGCGGGAGGAGTTTCAATGAGCAGTTCTTC. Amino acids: CASSFSGRSFNEQFF.

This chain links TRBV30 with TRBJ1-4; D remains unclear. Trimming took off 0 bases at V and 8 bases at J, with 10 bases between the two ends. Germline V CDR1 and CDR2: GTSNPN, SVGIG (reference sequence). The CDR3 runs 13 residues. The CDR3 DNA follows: TGTGCCTGGAGTGTAGGAGGAACAGAAAAACTGTTTTTT. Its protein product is CAWSVGGTEKLFF.

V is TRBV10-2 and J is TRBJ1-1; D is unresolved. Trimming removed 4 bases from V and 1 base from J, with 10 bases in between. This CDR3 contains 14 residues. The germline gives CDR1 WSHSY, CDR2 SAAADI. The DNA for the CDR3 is TGCGCCAGCAGTGCCAATTACAGGAACACTGAAGCTTTCTTT. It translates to CASSANYRNTEAFF.

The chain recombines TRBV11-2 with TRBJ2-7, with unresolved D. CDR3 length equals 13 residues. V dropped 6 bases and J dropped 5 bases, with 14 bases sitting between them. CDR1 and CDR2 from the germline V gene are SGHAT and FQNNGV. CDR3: CASSFWAKNEQYF. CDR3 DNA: TGTGCCAGCAGTTTCTGGGCGAAGAACGAGCAGTACTTC.

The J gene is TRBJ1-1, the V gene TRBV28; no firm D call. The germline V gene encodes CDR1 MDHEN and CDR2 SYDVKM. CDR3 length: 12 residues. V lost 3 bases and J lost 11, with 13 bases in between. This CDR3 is CASSFSGRGAFF. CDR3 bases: TGTGCCAGCAGTTTCTCAGGCCGAGGGGCTTTCTTT.

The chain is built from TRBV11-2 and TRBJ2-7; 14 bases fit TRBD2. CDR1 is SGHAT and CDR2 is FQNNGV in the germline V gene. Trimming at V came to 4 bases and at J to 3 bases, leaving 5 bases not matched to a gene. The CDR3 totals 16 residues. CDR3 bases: TGTGCCAGCAGCTCCGGGACTAGCGGGGGTGACTACGAGCAGTACTTC. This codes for CASSSGTSGGDYEQYF.

The CDR3 here is CASSPGVAGVTDTQYF. The CDR3, as DNA: TGCGCCAGCAGTCCCGGGGTAGCGGGGGTCACAGATACGCAGTATTTT. The V and J genes are TRBV5-1 and TRBJ2-3; 9 bases are a match to TRBD2. CDR3 length: 16 amino acids. CDR1 and CDR2 (germline): SGHRS, YFSETQ. V lost 5 bases, J lost 2 bases, and 9 bases stayed unmatched.

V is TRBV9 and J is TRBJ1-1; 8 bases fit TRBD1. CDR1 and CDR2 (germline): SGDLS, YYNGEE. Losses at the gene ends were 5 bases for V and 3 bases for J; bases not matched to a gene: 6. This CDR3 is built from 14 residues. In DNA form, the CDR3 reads TGTGCCAGCAGTACAGGGGGTGGGGACACTGAAGCTTTCTTT. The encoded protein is CASSTGGGDTEAFF.

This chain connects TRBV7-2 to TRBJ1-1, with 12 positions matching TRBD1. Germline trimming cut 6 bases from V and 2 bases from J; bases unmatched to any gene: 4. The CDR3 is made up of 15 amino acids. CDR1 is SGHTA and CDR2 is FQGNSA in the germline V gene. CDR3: CASRRDRGRNTEAFF. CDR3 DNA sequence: TGTGCCAGCAGAAGGGACAGGGGGCGCAACACTGAAGCTTTCTTT.

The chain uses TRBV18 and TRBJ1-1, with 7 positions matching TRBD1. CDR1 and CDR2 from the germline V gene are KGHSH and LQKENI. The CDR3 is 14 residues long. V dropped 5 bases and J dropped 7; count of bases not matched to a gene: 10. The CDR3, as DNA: TGTGCCAGCTCATTAGTACAGGGGACCCTTGAAGCTTTCTTT. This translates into CASSLVQGTLEAFF.

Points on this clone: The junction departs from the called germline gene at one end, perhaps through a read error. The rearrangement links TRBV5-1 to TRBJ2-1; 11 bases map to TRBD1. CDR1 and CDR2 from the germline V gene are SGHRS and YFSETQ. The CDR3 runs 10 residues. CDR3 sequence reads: CAPDPGQGVF. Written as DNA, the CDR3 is TGCGCCCCCGATCCGGGACAGGGGGTCTTC.

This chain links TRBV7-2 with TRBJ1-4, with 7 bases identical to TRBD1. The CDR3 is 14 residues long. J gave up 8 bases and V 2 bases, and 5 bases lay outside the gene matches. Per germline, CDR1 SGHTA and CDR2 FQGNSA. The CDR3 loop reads CASSLQGVREKLFF. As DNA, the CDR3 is TGTGCCAGCAGCTTACAGGGGGTGAGGGAAAAACTGTTTTTT.

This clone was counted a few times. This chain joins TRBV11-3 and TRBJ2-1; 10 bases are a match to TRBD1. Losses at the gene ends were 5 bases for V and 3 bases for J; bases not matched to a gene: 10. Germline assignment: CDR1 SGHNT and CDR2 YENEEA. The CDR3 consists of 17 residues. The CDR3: CASSTPGTGAHYNEQFF. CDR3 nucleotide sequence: TGTGCCAGCAGCACCCCCGGGACAGGGGCGCACTACAATGAGCAGTTCTTC. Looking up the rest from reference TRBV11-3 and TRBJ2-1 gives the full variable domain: EAGVVQSPRYKIIEKKQPVAFWCNPISGHNTLYWYLQNLGQGPELLIRYENEEAVDDSQLPKDRFSAERLKGVDSTLKIQPAELGDSAVYLCASSTPGTGAHYNEQFFGPGTRLTVL.

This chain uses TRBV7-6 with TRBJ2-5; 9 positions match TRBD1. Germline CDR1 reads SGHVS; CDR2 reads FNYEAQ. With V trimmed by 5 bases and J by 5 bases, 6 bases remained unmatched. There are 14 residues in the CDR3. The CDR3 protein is CASSIQGAGETQYF. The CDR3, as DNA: TGTGCCAGCAGCATACAGGGGGCGGGGGAGACCCAGTACTTC.

The CDR3 DNA reads TGCGCCAGCAGCAGGGGGAATCCCTACGAGCAGTACTTC. It codes for CASSRGNPYEQYF. The chain carries TRBV5-1 and TRBJ2-7; tentatively, D is TRBD1 (6 bases). Deletions cut 4 bases from V and 2 bases from J, with 10 bases between. Germline V gene lookup returns CDR1 SGHRS and CDR2 YFSETQ. This CDR3 is built from 13 residues.

The CDR3 loop reads CASSLGTGVEKLFF. DNA of the CDR3: TGTGCCAGCAGCCTCGGGACAGGGGTTGAAAAACTGTTTTTT. V and J are TRBV7-2 and TRBJ1-4, with 10 bases fitting TRBD1. The CDR3 is 14 residues long. Germline V CDR1 and CDR2: SGHTA, FQGNSA. Trimming took 5 bases from V and 7 from J; bases not matched to a gene: 4.